The rows below give T cell receptor beta chains drawn from one sample of a study of shared clonotypes between healthy human individuals. TCRdb keeps only in-frame clones here, not all; method: immunoSEQ multiplex PCR. This table holds 2.3 million or so clones, about 92% found once. What was sequenced was naive CD4+ T cells from PBMCs. Source of these receptors: a man aged 18 to 29 in good health. Some clones in this sample may be carry-over from other donors' samples. Each CDR3 is given with its conserved first and last residue. D genes are given only for firm matches. A clone size is listed for some rows: how often the clone was seen (once, few, many), or a class if it is expanded.

clone_size	j_call	v_call	d_call	cdr3_nt	cdr3_aa
NA	TRBJ2-3	TRBV29-1	NA	TGCAGCGTAAGACTAAGCACAGATACGCAGTATTTT	CSVRLSTDTQYF
NA	TRBJ1-1	TRBV6-1	NA	TGTGCCAGCAGGCGCGTGAACACTGAAGCTTTCTTT	CASRRVNTEAFF
NA	TRBJ1-1	TRBV27	TRBD1	TGTGCCAGCAGTCGAGGACAGGGGCGGGGGAACACTGAAGCTTTCTTT	CASSRGQGRGNTEAFF
NA	TRBJ2-1	TRBV19	TRBD2	TGTGCCAGTAGTATTATTCTAGCGGGCTACAATGAGCAGTTCTTC	CASSIILAGYNEQFF
NA	TRBJ1-1	TRBV27	NA	TGTGCCAGCAGTTATAAGGGAGGCTGGGGCACTGAAGCTTTCTTT	CASSYKGGWGTEAFF
NA	TRBJ2-1	TRBV5-1	TRBD1	TGCGCCAGCAGTCTGACAGGGGGATCCTACAATGAGCAGTTCTTC	CASSLTGGSYNEQFF
NA	TRBJ1-1	TRBV11-2	NA	TGTGCCAGCAGCTTAACGGGGGGACTTGAAGCTTTCTTT	CASSLTGGLEAFF
NA	TRBJ1-5	TRBV19	NA	TGTGCCAGTCTCCCCCAGCATTTT	CASLPQHF
NA	TRBJ1-2	TRBV28	TRBD1	TGTGCCAGCATTCAACAGGGGGCCGGACGCGGCTACACCTTC	CASIQQGAGRGYTF
NA	TRBJ1-2	TRBV6-1	NA	TGTGCCAGCAGCAACGCAGGGATTGGCGGCTACACCTTC	CASSNAGIGGYTF
once	TRBJ2-7	TRBV30	TRBD1	TGTGCCTGGAGAGGGACAGGGGCGACCTACGAGCAGTACTTC	CAWRGTGATYEQYF
once	TRBJ1-5	TRBV9	NA	TGTGCCAGCAGCCTAGCGGGGAGAAGCAATCAGCCCCAGCATTTT	CASSLAGRSNQPQHF
NA	TRBJ1-5	TRBV2	NA	TGTGCCAGCAGTGATGGGGGTCAGCCCCAGCATTTT	CASSDGGQPQHF
NA	TRBJ1-5	TRBV28	NA	TGTGCCAGCAGTTCACAGGTGAATAGCAATCAGCCCCAGCATTTT	CASSSQVNSNQPQHF
NA	TRBJ2-1	TRBV7-3	NA	TGTGCCAGCAGCCCCGGGACTCCCCTCTACAATGAGCAGTTCTTC	CASSPGTPLYNEQFF
NA	TRBJ1-2	TRBV28	TRBD1	TGTGCCAGCAGTTTAACAGGGGAAGTCTATGGCTACACCTTC	CASSLTGEVYGYTF
NA	TRBJ2-1	TRBV7-3	NA	TGTGCCAGCAGCTTATACCGTGGCAATGAGCAGTTCTTC	CASSLYRGNEQFF
NA	TRBJ2-5	TRBV9	NA	TGTGCCAGCAGCGGTGGACCAGTAGGGGAGACCCAGTACTTC	CASSGGPVGETQYF
NA	TRBJ2-5	TRBV10-3	TRBD1	TGTGCCATCAGTGTCGGGACAGGGATTTTAGAGACCCAGTACTTC	CAISVGTGILETQYF
NA	TRBJ1-1	TRBV28	TRBD1	TGTGCCAGCACGGTCAGGGGGCGCTTACCTTTCTTT	CASTVRGRLPFF